This T cell receptor beta chain is from a study of OX40 agonist ivuxolimab in advanced cancers. The overall study: Ivuxolimab is an agonistic anti-OX40 (CD134) antibody, and patients were treated with it.

This clone was seen only once. Antigen specificity is unknown. Sequencing used immunoSEQ multiplex PCR; TCRdb keeps in-frame clones, though not all of them. The profile shows 60,000 to 85,000 clones, about 80% of them singletons. Study results and caveats: Which antigen the expanded peripheral T cells recognized is unknown.

This sample comprised CD4+ or CD8+ T cells sorted from blood, obtained in a trial of the OX40 agonist ivuxolimab. The TCR originated in an adult with an advanced solid tumor such as melanoma, head and neck, liver or kidney cancer.

The CDR3 spells CAWTNRDEQFF. CDR3 bases: TGTGCCTGGACCAATCGAGATGAGCAGTTCTTC. The rearrangement links TRBV30 to TRBJ2-1; D not certain. Germline V gene data show CDR1 as GTSNPN and CDR2 as SVGIG (reference sequence). The CDR3 totals 11 residues. Trimming left V 4 bases short and J 8 bases short, with 9 bases between.